This entry is about one TCR beta chain. As yet, its antigen is unknown. Clones were read by immunoSEQ multiplex PCR, and TCRdb kept only the in-frame ones, dropping some. The sample shows about 42,000 clones, 70% to 90% of them seen only once. CDR3 length: 13 residues. CDR1 MNHNS and CDR2 SASEGT come from the germline V gene. With 6 bases removed from V and 3 bases from J, the gap between germline ends came to 11 bases. Time point noted: week 5, during vaccination. A single vaccine dose contained 300 ug of mutant IDH1 20-mer peptide, and topical imiquimod was used with it. The sample belongs to a study of a mutant IDH1 vaccine in newly diagnosed glioma.

The receptor's source is a middle-aged man with glioma. V is TRBV6-1 and J is TRBJ1-2; D is perhaps TRBD1 (6 bases). The input for sequencing was PBMCs, taken from a glioma patient whose treatment included an IDH1 peptide vaccine. CDR3 loop: CASRGGPHYGYTF. CDR3 nucleotides: TGTGCCAGCAGGGGGGGGCCTCACTATGGCTACACCTTC.